These 5 T cell receptor beta chains share one sample of origin, sequenced in a study of CD8 T cells in Susac syndrome. RNA, at about 0.5 to 1 ug, was reverse transcribed with random hexamers. TCRdb re-analysed the immunoSEQ multiplex PCR reads in MiXCR, keeping a single row per CDR3 protein. The table shows some 110,000 distinct CDR3 sequences, with just over 90% occurring only once. Sequencing was performed on CD8+ T cells from PBMCs. The receptors come from a human donor with multiple sclerosis.

This chain joins TRBV12-3 or TRBV12-4 and TRBJ2-5, with TRBD1 identical over 10 bases. J lost 5 bases, V lost 6 bases, and 6 bases had no gene match. This CDR3 contains 14 residues. The CDR3 DNA reads as TGTGCCAGCAGGGGACAGGGGCGCCCCGAGACCCAGTACTTC. This translates into CASRGQGRPETQYF.

The rearrangement uses TRBV27 and TRBJ1-5; D unclear. The V gene lost 5 bases and the J gene lost 10 bases, with 21 bases spanning the gap. This CDR3 is built from 15 residues. Per germline, CDR1 MNHEY and CDR2 SMNVEV (reference sequence). CDR3 in DNA: TGTGCCAGCAGTCCCTCTTTGGGCCGCATCATCCCCCAGCATTTT. This sequence encodes CASSPSLGRIIPQHF.

The chain combines TRBV9 with TRBJ2-2, with 8 nucleotides matching TRBD1. Germline V gene sequence: CDR1 SGDLS, CDR2 YYNGEE. The CDR3 contains 20 residues. V lost 0 bases and J lost 0; bases outside the gene matches: 13. CDR3 in amino acids: CASSVVETGGRLANTGELFF. Written as DNA, the CDR3 is TGTGCCAGCAGCGTAGTAGAAACAGGGGGGCGACTAGCGAACACCGGGGAGCTGTTTTTT.

The rearrangement links TRBV12-3 or TRBV12-4 to TRBJ2-1; 9 positions match TRBD2. The CDR3 covers 17 residues. Germline trimming cut 3 bases from V and 2 bases from J; bases unmatched to any gene: 8. CDR3 DNA sequence: TGTGCCAGCAGTTTCACCCCGGGACTAGCTCCCTACAATGAGCAGTTCTTC. It codes for CASSFTPGLAPYNEQFF.

This chain uses TRBV7-3 with TRBJ2-1; D unresolved. Trimming stripped 1 base from V and 3 bases from J, with 16 bases between. The CDR3 consists of 17 residues. From germline, CDR1 is SGHTA and CDR2 FQGTGA. Here the CDR3 reads CASSLRPPRGLYNEQFF. CDR3 nucleotides: TGTGCCAGCAGCTTAAGGCCCCCGAGAGGTCTCTACAATGAGCAGTTCTTC. Looking up the rest from reference TRBV7-3 and TRBJ2-1 gives the full variable domain: GAGVSQTPSNKVTEKGKYVELRCDPISGHTALYWYRQSLGQGPEFLIYFQGTGAADDSGLPNDRFFAVRPEGSVSTLKIQRTERGDSAVYLCASSLRPPRGLYNEQFFGPGTRLTVL.